The text below deals with one TCR beta chain. Its antigen is not known. This entry is derived from a study of cytomegalovirus exposure and HLA in healthy donors. Sequencing was performed with immunoSEQ multiplex PCR; in TCRdb, only in-frame clones are kept and a portion is missing. In the table there are some 63,000 clones, roughly nine tenths of which are singletons. Study-wide results and limits: In vitro assays verified that a few CMV-associated chains recognized CMV antigens specifically.

The donors were part of the roughly 110-subject validation cohort, which stood apart from the roughly 670-subject first cohort. This CDR3 has 12 amino acids. Germline lookup yields CDR1 GTSNPN and CDR2 SVGIG (reference sequence). With 6 bases removed from V and 0 bases from J, the gap between germline ends came to 8 bases. The chain couples TRBV30 to TRBJ1-1; unclear D gene. Sequencing was performed on PBMCs. The sequence was collected from a woman younger than 35 in good health and CMV-seronegative. The CDR3 is CACGRMNTEAFF. CDR3 bases: TGTGCCTGCGGGAGGATGAACACTGAAGCTTTCTTT.